This T cell receptor beta chain was recorded in a study of OX40 agonist ivuxolimab in advanced cancers. In the study overall: Patients were treated with intravenous ivuxolimab, dosed at 0.01 to 10 mg/kg and infused every 2 weeks. Hepatocellular carcinoma, melanoma, renal cell or head and neck cancer occurred in dose-escalation patients. A history of anti-PD-1, anti-PD-L1 or anti-CTLA-4 therapy was acceptable, and approximately 39% had some.

The germline V gene encodes CDR1 SGHDT and CDR2 YYEEEE. The V and J ends lost 2 bases and 7 bases respectively, with 16 bases between them. CDR3 size: 16 residues. Some clones are missing from TCRdb's copy, which holds only in-frame ones; the method was immunoSEQ multiplex PCR. The table shows around 60,000 clones, with around 85% occurring only once. Findings of the study overall: Among the lowest peripheral clonal expansion occurred in 0.1-3.0 mg/kg partial responders.

In the case of this clone: Its target is unknown.

The chain couples TRBV5-6 to TRBJ1-6; D is unresolved. The sequencing used CD4+ or CD8+ T cells sorted from blood, collected in a trial of the OX40 agonist ivuxolimab. This clonotype was obtained from an adult with an advanced solid tumor such as melanoma, head and neck, liver or kidney cancer. CDR3 DNA sequence: TGTGCCAGCAGCTTTTCCCTGCGAAATAAAAATTCACCCCTCCACTTT. As protein: CASSFSLRNKNSPLHF. The variable domain in full, with the rest retrieved from reference TRBV5-6 and TRBJ1-6, is DAGVTQSPTHLIKTRGQQVTLRCSPKSGHDTVSWYQQALGQGPQFIFQYYEEEERQRGNFPDRFSGHQFPNYSSELNVNALLLGDSALYLCASSFSLRNKNSPLHFGNGTRLTVT.